The rows below give T cell receptor beta chains drawn from one sample of a study of CD8 T cells in Susac syndrome. TCRdb reprocessed the immunoSEQ multiplex PCR reads via MiXCR and lists one record per CDR3 protein. The top ten hold about 0.1% of the sample, which has 150,000 to 200,000 distinct CDR3 sequences, just under 95% seen once. The sample consisted of CD4+ T cells from PBMCs. Source of these receptors: a human donor in good health. CDR3s include the opening cysteine and the closing phenylalanine or tryptophan. D genes are given only for firm matches. The size entry is marked missing in some rows and otherwise reads once, few, many or a size class.

abundance	d_gene	v_gene	j_gene	CDR3aa	CDR3nt
NA	TRBD2	TRBV28	TRBJ2-7	CASTKDPGTSGTYEQYF	TGTGCCAGCACTAAGGATCCCGGGACTAGCGGCACCTACGAGCAGTACTTC
NA	TRBD2	TRBV7-3	TRBJ2-3	CASSSSGLRTDTQYF	TGTGCCAGCAGCTCCTCGGGACTACGCACAGATACGCAGTATTTT
NA	TRBD1	TRBV3-1	TRBJ2-1	CASSQVFGRGSGNEQFF	TGTGCCAGCAGCCAAGTTTTTGGCAGGGGGAGTGGGAATGAGCAGTTCTTC
NA	TRBD1	TRBV12-3/TRBV12-4	TRBJ2-2	CASSQDRGNTGELFF	TGTGCCAGCAGTCAGGACAGGGGGAACACCGGGGAGCTGTTTTTT
NA	TRBD2	TRBV18	TRBJ2-1	CASSLLAGGKYNEQFF	TGTGCCAGCTCACTCTTAGCGGGAGGTAAATACAATGAGCAGTTCTTC
NA	NA	TRBV29-1	TRBJ2-3	CSVEAASTDTQYF	TGCAGCGTTGAAGCTGCTAGCACAGATACGCAGTATTTT
NA	NA	TRBV28	TRBJ1-1	CASSLNVYRNTEAFF	TGTGCCAGCAGTTTAAATGTATACAGGAACACTGAAGCTTTCTTT
NA	NA	TRBV7-6	TRBJ2-5	CASSLAFFSGIETQYF	TGTGCCAGCAGCTTAGCGTTTTTCAGCGGCATAGAGACCCAGTACTTC
once	NA	TRBV29-1	TRBJ1-4	CSVDRGANEKLFF	TGCAGCGTTGATCGGGGGGCGAACGAAAAACTGTTTTTT
NA	NA	TRBV6-4	TRBJ2-1	CASSATVYNEQFF	TGTGCCAGCAGTGCAACAGTTTACAATGAGCAGTTCTTC
NA	TRBD2	TRBV5-1	TRBJ2-7	CASSGNSGRPSQYF	TGCGCCAGCAGCGGGAATAGCGGGAGGCCAAGTCAGTACTTC
NA	NA	TRBV20-1	TRBJ2-1	CSASLHEQFF	TGCAGTGCTAGTCTGCATGAGCAGTTCTTC
once	NA	TRBV20-1	TRBJ2-7	CSGSRDIFYEQYF	TGCAGTGGATCCCGGGACATATTCTACGAGCAGTACTTC
once	NA	TRBV6-2/TRBV6-3	TRBJ2-3	CASSYSPSMDTQYF	TGTGCCAGCAGTTACTCACCTTCCATGGATACGCAGTATTTT
NA	TRBD2	TRBV27	TRBJ2-1	CASTQTSGRGNEQFF	TGTGCCAGCACTCAGACTAGCGGGAGAGGCAATGAGCAGTTCTTC
NA	NA	TRBV11-2	TRBJ2-3	CASSLDYTDTQYF	TGTGCCAGCAGCTTAGACTACACAGATACGCAGTATTTT
NA	TRBD2	TRBV28	TRBJ2-1	CASSPRTSGNNEQFF	TGTGCCAGCAGTCCACGGACTAGCGGGAACAATGAGCAGTTCTTC
NA	TRBD2	TRBV29-1	TRBJ2-1	CSGGGNNEQFF	TGCAGCGGGGGAGGGAACAATGAGCAGTTCTTC
NA	NA	TRBV4-2	TRBJ1-5	CASTSGNNQPQHF	TGTGCCAGCACCTCGGGGAACAATCAGCCCCAGCATTTT
NA	NA	TRBV6-2/TRBV6-3	TRBJ2-3	CASSYSLATDTQYF	TGTGCCAGCAGTTACTCGTTAGCCACAGATACGCAGTATTTT
NA	TRBD1	TRBV20-1	TRBJ2-6	CSALDRASGANVLTF	TGCAGTGCACTCGACAGGGCGAGTGGGGCCAACGTCCTGACTTTC
NA	NA	TRBV20-1	TRBJ2-5	CSAIPGQTHKETQYF	TGCAGTGCTATCCCAGGACAGACGCATAAAGAGACCCAGTACTTC
NA	NA	TRBV11-3	TRBJ2-1	CASSGDTEQFF	TGTGCCAGCAGCGGGGATACTGAGCAGTTCTTC
NA	TRBD2	TRBV6-2/TRBV6-3	TRBJ2-3	CASSLPPSGIRVVDTQYF	TGTGCCAGCAGTTTGCCTCCTAGCGGGATCAGGGTCGTAGATACGCAGTATTTT
few	TRBD2	TRBV29-1	TRBJ2-7	CSVEKLAGDEQYF	TGCAGCGTTGAAAAGCTAGCGGGAGACGAGCAGTACTTC
NA	TRBD1	TRBV7-9	TRBJ2-7	CASRRGPGSYEQYF	TGTGCCAGCAGGAGGGGGCCCGGGTCGTACGAGCAGTACTTC
NA	NA	TRBV18	TRBJ2-1	CASSPRVTYNEQFF	TGTGCCAGCTCACCAAGAGTGACCTACAATGAGCAGTTCTTC
NA	NA	TRBV7-9	TRBJ2-7	CASSLASGPSYEQYF	TGTGCCAGCAGCTTAGCTTCGGGACCGAGCTACGAGCAGTACTTC
NA	NA	TRBV6-5	TRBJ2-5	CASSSLETQYF	TGTGCCAGCAGTTCTTTGGAGACCCAGTACTTC
once	NA	TRBV9	TRBJ2-3	CASSAAPSRRGGDTQYF	TGTGCCAGCAGCGCGGCCCCCTCCCGCAGGGGCGGAGATACGCAGTATTTT
NA	NA	TRBV30	TRBJ1-1	CAWSVRANTEAFF	TGTGCCTGGAGTGTACGTGCGAACACTGAAGCTTTCTTT
NA	TRBD1	TRBV6-6	TRBJ1-2	CASSISTGRDYGYTF	TGTGCCAGCAGTATTTCGACAGGGAGGGACTATGGCTACACCTTC
NA	TRBD2	TRBV29-1	TRBJ2-1	CSVGIAGSYNEQFF	TGCAGCGTGGGGATAGCGGGCTCCTACAATGAGCAGTTCTTC
NA	NA	TRBV7-9	TRBJ1-5	CASSPMAENQPQHF	TGTGCCAGCAGCCCAATGGCGGAGAATCAGCCCCAGCATTTT
NA	NA	TRBV28	TRBJ1-4	CASSFGGRGEKLFF	TGTGCCAGCAGTTTCGGGGGGCGCGGGGAAAAACTGTTTTTT
NA	NA	TRBV20-1	TRBJ2-3	CSAFYDSTSTDTQYF	TGCAGTGCTTTCTACGACTCCACTAGCACAGATACGCAGTATTTT
NA	NA	TRBV11-2	TRBJ2-1	CASSFRDSLFF	TGTGCCAGCAGCTTCCGGGACTCCTTGTTCTTC